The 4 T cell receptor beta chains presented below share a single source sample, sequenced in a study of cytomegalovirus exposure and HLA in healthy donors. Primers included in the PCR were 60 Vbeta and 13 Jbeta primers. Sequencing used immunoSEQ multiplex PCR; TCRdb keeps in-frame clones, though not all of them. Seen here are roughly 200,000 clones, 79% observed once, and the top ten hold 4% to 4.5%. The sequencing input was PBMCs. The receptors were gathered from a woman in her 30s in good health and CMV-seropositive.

The CDR3 DNA reads TGTGCCAGCAGCCCAGTGAAGGGGCCCTACTACGAGCAGTACTTC. Amino acids: CASSPVKGPYYEQYF. The chain links TRBV27 to TRBJ2-7, with a tentative D call TRBD1 (5 bases). The CDR3 has 15 amino acids. The V gene lost 6 bases and the J gene lost 3 bases, with 18 bases spanning the gap. The germline V gene encodes CDR1 MNHEY and CDR2 SMNVEV (reference sequence).

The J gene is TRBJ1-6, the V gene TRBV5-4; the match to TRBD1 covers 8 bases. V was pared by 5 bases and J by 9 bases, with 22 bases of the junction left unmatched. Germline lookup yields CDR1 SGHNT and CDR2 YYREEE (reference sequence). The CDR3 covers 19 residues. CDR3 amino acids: CASRPDRGPSRSGVSPLHF. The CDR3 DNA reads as TGTGCCAGCAGACCCGACAGGGGCCCTTCACGATCGGGGGTTTCACCCCTCCACTTT.

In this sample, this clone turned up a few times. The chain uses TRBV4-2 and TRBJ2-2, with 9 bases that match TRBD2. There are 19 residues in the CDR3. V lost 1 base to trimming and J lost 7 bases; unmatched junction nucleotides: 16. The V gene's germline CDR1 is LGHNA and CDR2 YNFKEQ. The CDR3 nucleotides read TGTGCCAGCAGCCAAGCTCCGCTAGCGGGGTCCGAGCGGAGCGGGGAGCTGTTTTTT. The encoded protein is CASSQAPLAGSERSGELFF.

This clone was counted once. The CDR3 region has the DNA TGCGCCAGCAGCCTCTGGGAGCTTGATTCACCCCTCCACTTT. Amino acid sequence: CASSLWELDSPLHF. The V call is TRBV5-1, the J call TRBJ1-6; D unresolved. Trimming stripped 4 bases from V and 8 bases from J, with 13 bases between. Germline V gene data show CDR1 as SGHRS and CDR2 as YFSETQ. CDR3 length equals 14 residues.